The T cell receptor beta chain under discussion was sequenced for a study of shared clonotypes between healthy human individuals (TCRdb year 2020). Study-level background: The cohort included three men and a couple of women between 18 and 49 years of age. For each donor, CD4 naive and CD4 memory were each given three plates, CD8 naive was given two plates, and CD8 memory was given one plate. The study deeply sequenced blood TCR repertoires of 5 or 6 healthy adults to estimate repertoire size and the extent of clonotype sharing between individuals. Different laboratories and diverse techniques were used to prepare libraries and sequence TCR repertoires, to increase sequencing depth and limit assay-specific biases. Each donor's leukapheresis produced roughly between roughly 0.85 and 9.5 billion PBMCs.

A word on this clone: Its target antigen remains unknown. Base qualities are not at hand, and no much larger clone is one base apart.

The donors were healthy, HIV-negative adults who had no recently reported acute infections or vaccinations. Every donor was a Caucasian adult residing in Nashville, Tennessee, USA. CD4+ T cells were enriched by magnetic negative selection, after which naive cells were positively selected on CD45RA and the negative fraction was taken as the memory subset. After blood collection by leukapheresis, PBMCs were isolated using Ficoll-Histopaque density gradient centrifugation and then cryopreserved in the vapor phase of liquid nitrogen. Analytical flow cytometry was used to check the purity and quantity of each magnetically sorted T cell population. Each sorted fraction had its genomic DNA isolated and then quantified by UV absorbance on a Nanodrop 2000c. The CDR3 starts with the cysteine, ends with the phenylalanine, and has 13 residues. Only CDR3 DNA is held: 39 bases, read in frame from base 1. Via the germline V gene (reference sequence), CDR1 is LNHDA and CDR2 SQIVND. The germline ends are 13 bases apart after V is trimmed by 7 bases and J by 7 bases.

Using the deep immunoSEQ assay, TCR CDR3 regions were amplified from genomic DNA by multiplex PCR. Extracted genomic DNA from each cell subset was spread evenly across all wells of several immunoSEQ 96-well plates, with each plate serving as a replicate. Each replicate PCR for sorted subsets received about 220 ng genomic DNA, equal to roughly 30,000 T cell genomes. The purified libraries were quantified using a Qubit 3.0 fluorometer, sized with a Bioanalyzer 2100, and then quantified again using the KAPA Library Quantification kit. A separate single-read 150-cycle Illumina NextSeq 550 flow cell was used to sequence each immunoSEQ 96-well plate. Turning to the authors' computational methods: Because only junctional sequences without quality scores were contained in the immunoSEQ output, filtering matching that applied to full-length reads could not be performed. Sequences were annotated with PyIR, a Python wrapper for IgBLAST v1.9, and V/J genes and CDR3 were assigned using IMGT germline references. Reads with weak V/J assignments (E-value above 1e-6), missing CDR3, stop codons, out-of-frame junctions, or ambiguous translated residues were removed. A V3J clonotype was defined by an identical inferred V gene, J gene, and CDR3 amino acid sequence. Percentage overlap between repertoires was calculated by dividing the number of shared unique clonotypes by the size of the smaller repertoire. Repertoire richness was assessed with RTK rarefaction, the Chao1 estimator, and Recon v2.1 estimates of unobserved clonotypes. For all TCRbeta clonotypes obtained by the gDNA method from a few donors, generation probabilities were computed with OLGA. Sourced from immuneACCESS, this table was stored by TCRdb with only in-frame sequences that have V and J called. A share of the clones is absent; for the studies checked, an unresolved V gene accounts for under half, and the remainder has no known explanation. V and J calls and clone size are those listed in that table; D and trimming were worked out from the DNA. The sample records 600,000 to 750,000 clones, 55% to 80% of which are singletons. The ten largest clones take up approximately 1.7% of the sample.

Broader findings and caveats from the paper: Compared with non-shared clonotypes, clonotypes shared by all four sorted-subset donors had higher generation probabilities. Rarefaction of sorted-subset datasets indicated incomplete sequencing despite the large sequencing depth. The genetic and exposure-history diversity represented was limited by the small number of donors. Estimated clonotype richness was generally larger for naive than for memory subsets. Sampling was limited to blood, and TCR repertoires in tissue likely differ from TCR repertoires in blood. Across a handful of donors, approximately 5% of naive CD4, approximately 4% of naive CD8, 2% to 2.5% of memory CD4, and roughly 0.41% of memory CD8 clonotypes were shared. Pairwise subsampling indicated that sequencing depth was expected to affect the degree of clonotype sharing among donors.

Sequenced material: memory CD4+ T cells sorted from blood. Explained via the paper, the cell subset or site label denotes: CD45RA-negative fraction. The sequence was collected from a woman in her 30s in good health. The rearranged chain carries TRBV19 and TRBJ1-4; perhaps TRBD1 is the D gene, with 5 bases matching. CDR3 region: CASTPHGTEKLFF. The nucleotides are TGTGCCAGTACCCCCCACGGGACTGAAAAACTGTTTTTT. Beyond the CDR3, the reference TRBV19 and TRBJ1-4 genes provide the residues; the full variable domain reads: DGGITQSPKYLFRKEGQNVTLSCEQNLNHDAMYWYRQDPGQGLRLIYYSQIVNDFQKGDIAEGYSVSREKKESFPLTVTSAQKNPTAFYLCASTPHGTEKLFFGSGTQLSVL.